This is a list of T cell receptor beta chains from one sample in a study of cytomegalovirus exposure and HLA in healthy donors. The protocol was immunoSEQ multiplex PCR, while the TCRdb copy is restricted to in-frame clones and leaves out a portion. This repertoire shows some 150,000 clones, approximately 59% found once; its top ten account for under 3%. Sample: PBMCs. The receptors here all came from a man aged 40-50 years in good health and CMV-seronegative. Each CDR3 is given with its conserved first and last residue. D genes are given only for firm matches. Only some rows state a clone size, as once, few, many or a class for expanded clones.

D: NA; V: TRBV7-8; size: NA; J: TRBJ2-5; CDR3: CASSQLDRTGQETQYF; DNA: TGTGCCAGCAGCCAACTGGACCGAACGGGGCAAGAGACCCAGTACTTC
D: NA; V: TRBV7-9; size: NA; J: TRBJ2-3; CDR3: CASSATGRTQYF; DNA: TGTGCCAGCAGCGCGACAGGCCGAACGCAGTATTTT
D: TRBD2; V: TRBV6-4; size: NA; J: TRBJ2-1; CDR3: CASSDAGGVGEQFF; DNA: TGTGCCAGCAGTGATGCGGGGGGGGTTGGTGAGCAGTTCTTC
D: NA; V: TRBV13; size: NA; J: TRBJ2-3; CDR3: CASSLPGTDTQYF; DNA: TGTGCCAGCAGCTTACCGGGGACAGATACGCAGTATTTT
D: NA; V: TRBV2; size: few; J: TRBJ2-5; CDR3: CASSEDRPEYF; DNA: TGTGCCAGCAGTGAGGACAGACCTGAGTACTTC
D: NA; V: TRBV20-1; size: NA; J: TRBJ1-4; CDR3: CSATGNEKLFF; DNA: TGCAGTGCTACCGGGAATGAAAAACTGTTTTTT
D: NA; V: TRBV5-4; size: NA; J: TRBJ2-6; CDR3: CASSFLVGANVLTF; DNA: TGTGCCAGCAGCTTCCTAGTTGGGGCCAACGTCCTGACTTTC
D: TRBD2; V: TRBV18; size: NA; J: TRBJ2-4; CDR3: CASSPGREGLPQYF; DNA: TGTGCCAGCTCACCAGGGCGGGAGGGCCTACCTCAGTACTTC
D: NA; V: TRBV2; size: NA; J: TRBJ1-2; CDR3: CASSARQLNEDYTF; DNA: TGTGCCAGCAGTGCCCGACAGCTGAATGAGGACTACACCTTC
D: TRBD2; V: TRBV27; size: NA; J: TRBJ2-5; CDR3: CASSGLAGGLDETQYF; DNA: TGTGCCAGCAGCGGACTAGCGGGGGGGCTTGATGAGACCCAGTACTTC
D: NA; V: TRBV4-3; size: few; J: TRBJ2-3; CDR3: CASSQDRGFRTSTQYF; DNA: TGCGCCAGCAGCCAAGATCGGGGGTTCCGGACTTCTACGCAGTATTTT
D: NA; V: TRBV5-4; size: few; J: TRBJ1-1; CDR3: CASSPGTLNTEAFF; DNA: TGTGCCAGCAGCCCCGGGACACTTAACACTGAAGCTTTCTTT
D: TRBD2; V: TRBV7-7; size: NA; J: TRBJ2-1; CDR3: CASSLAPAGGGEQFF; DNA: TGTGCTAGCAGCTTAGCGCCTGCGGGAGGGGGTGAGCAGTTCTTC
D: NA; V: TRBV4-3; size: NA; J: TRBJ2-1; CDR3: CASSLGGVREQFF; DNA: TGCGCCAGCAGCCTGGGGGGAGTAAGGGAGCAGTTCTTC
D: NA; V: TRBV30; size: once; J: TRBJ2-3; CDR3: CAWRTGTSTDTQYF; DNA: TGTGCCTGGAGGACAGGGACTAGCACAGATACGCAGTATTTT
D: NA; V: TRBV27; size: NA; J: TRBJ2-3; CDR3: CASSLILAGTDTQYF; DNA: TGTGCCAGCAGTTTGATCTTAGCGGGCACAGATACGCAGTATTTT
D: TRBD2; V: TRBV7-2; size: NA; J: TRBJ2-7; CDR3: CASSYRLSGDEQYF; DNA: TGTGCCAGCAGCTACCGTCTTAGCGGGGACGAGCAGTACTTC
D: NA; V: TRBV21-1; size: few; J: TRBJ2-7; CDR3: CASSGRTGRSYEQYF; DNA: TGTGCCAGCAGCGGGAGGACAGGGCGGTCCTACGAGCAGTACTTC
D: NA; V: TRBV2; size: few; J: TRBJ2-2; CDR3: CASSLGLGGELFF; DNA: TGTGCCAGCAGTCTCGGGTTGGGCGGGGAGCTGTTTTTT
D: TRBD1; V: TRBV30; size: once; J: TRBJ2-3; CDR3: CAWSSTGTQYF; DNA: TGTGCCTGGAGTTCGACAGGGACGCAGTATTTT
D: TRBD1; V: TRBV5-1; size: NA; J: TRBJ2-7; CDR3: CASSLFGQGSYEQYF; DNA: TGCGCCAGCAGCTTGTTCGGACAGGGGTCCTACGAGCAGTACTTC
D: TRBD1; V: TRBV5-1; size: few; J: TRBJ2-7; CDR3: CASSGQGLYEQYF; DNA: TGCGCCAGCAGCGGACAGGGATTATACGAGCAGTACTTC
D: NA; V: TRBV4-2; size: NA; J: TRBJ2-7; CDR3: CASSQGGQPSYEQYF; DNA: TGTGCCAGCAGCCAAGGCGGACAACCCTCCTACGAGCAGTACTTC
D: NA; V: TRBV6-6; size: NA; J: TRBJ2-7; CDR3: CASSFLTWYEQYF; DNA: TGTGCCAGCAGTTTCCTCACCTGGTACGAGCAGTACTTC
D: TRBD1; V: TRBV7-8; size: NA; J: TRBJ2-7; CDR3: CASSNTGGWSYEQYF; DNA: TGTGCCAGCAGCAATACAGGGGGCTGGTCCTACGAGCAGTACTTC
D: NA; V: TRBV29-1; size: NA; J: TRBJ1-2; CDR3: CSAEDRRNYGYTF; DNA: TGCAGCGCTGAGGACAGAAGAAACTATGGCTACACCTTC
D: TRBD1; V: TRBV5-6; size: NA; J: TRBJ2-1; CDR3: CASSPGTGRVSYNEQFF; DNA: TGTGCCAGCAGCCCCGGGACAGGGAGAGTCTCCTACAATGAGCAGTTCTTC
D: NA; V: TRBV5-8; size: NA; J: TRBJ2-7; CDR3: CASSLFAGLLGEQYF; DNA: TGTGCCAGCAGCTTGTTTGCAGGCTTACTTGGGGAGCAGTACTTC
D: NA; V: TRBV6-5; size: few; J: TRBJ1-6; CDR3: CASSYAGLLNSPLHF; DNA: TGTGCCAGCAGTTACGCGGGGCTCCTGAATTCACCCCTCCACTTT
D: TRBD1; V: TRBV19; size: few; J: TRBJ1-2; CDR3: CASRLTGGYGYTF; DNA: TGTGCCAGTAGACTCACAGGGGGCTATGGCTACACCTTC
D: TRBD2; V: TRBV7-3; size: NA; J: TRBJ2-1; CDR3: CASSSGTSAYNEQFF; DNA: TGTGCCAGCAGCTCAGGGACTAGCGCCTACAATGAGCAGTTCTTC
D: TRBD2; V: TRBV10-2; size: NA; J: TRBJ2-2; CDR3: CASSGGGSVIGELFF; DNA: TGCGCCAGCAGTGGGGGCGGGAGTGTGATCGGGGAGCTGTTTTTT
D: TRBD1; V: TRBV15; size: NA; J: TRBJ1-6; CDR3: CATSRDPTGVSPLHF; DNA: TGTGCCACCAGCAGAGATCCGACAGGGGTTTCACCCCTCCACTTT
D: NA; V: TRBV18; size: NA; J: TRBJ2-3; CDR3: CASSPPSTTDTQYF; DNA: TGTGCCAGCTCACCACCGTCTACCACAGATACGCAGTATTTT
D: NA; V: TRBV5-1; size: NA; J: TRBJ2-1; CDR3: CASSSTSNYNEQFF; DNA: TGCGCCAGCAGCTCTACGAGCAACTACAATGAGCAGTTCTTC
D: NA; V: TRBV4-2; size: NA; J: TRBJ2-7; CDR3: CASSQDPPDEQYF; DNA: TGTGCCAGCAGCCAAGATCCTCCAGACGAGCAGTACTTC
D: TRBD1; V: TRBV30; size: NA; J: TRBJ2-3; CDR3: CAWTRGAGGDTQYF; DNA: TGTGCCTGGACGAGAGGGGCAGGGGGCGATACGCAGTATTTT
D: NA; V: TRBV19; size: NA; J: TRBJ1-1; CDR3: CASTKDRLNTEAFF; DNA: TGTGCCAGTACCAAAGACAGACTGAACACTGAAGCTTTCTTT
D: TRBD2; V: TRBV5-1; size: NA; J: TRBJ2-1; CDR3: CASSLSGTSGYNEQFF; DNA: TGCGCCAGCAGCTTATCCGGGACTAGCGGGTACAATGAGCAGTTCTTC
D: TRBD2; V: TRBV19; size: few; J: TRBJ2-4; CDR3: CASSGLAGALLAKNIQYF; DNA: TGTGCCAGCTCCGGACTAGCGGGGGCGTTATTAGCCAAAAACATTCAGTACTTC
D: TRBD1; V: TRBV5-6; size: NA; J: TRBJ1-2; CDR3: CASTLHRGQGYTF; DNA: TGTGCCAGCACCCTACACAGGGGGCAAGGCTACACCTTC
D: TRBD1; V: TRBV30; size: NA; J: TRBJ1-2; CDR3: CAWSVGGWGYGYTF; DNA: TGTGCCTGGAGTGTAGGGGGCTGGGGCTATGGCTACACCTTC
D: NA; V: TRBV5-4; size: once; J: TRBJ2-5; CDR3: CASSLQGSETQYF; DNA: TGTGCCAGCAGCTTGCAGGGTTCAGAGACCCAGTACTTC
D: NA; V: TRBV7-9; size: NA; J: TRBJ1-2; CDR3: CASSLAAGSNYGYTF; DNA: TGTGCCAGCAGCTTAGCGGCAGGATCTAACTATGGCTACACCTTC
D: NA; V: TRBV29-1; size: NA; J: TRBJ2-2; CDR3: CSVVYRAAGELFF; DNA: TGCAGCGTTGTCTACAGGGCCGCCGGGGAGCTGTTTTTT
D: TRBD1; V: TRBV6-1; size: NA; J: TRBJ2-5; CDR3: CATHARTGGQETQYF; DNA: TGTGCCACTCATGCCCGGACAGGCGGACAAGAGACCCAGTACTTC
D: TRBD1; V: TRBV18; size: few; J: TRBJ1-1; CDR3: CASSPLTGMNTEAFF; DNA: TGTGCCAGCTCACCACTGACAGGGATGAACACTGAAGCTTTCTTT
D: NA; V: TRBV5-4; size: NA; J: TRBJ2-1; CDR3: CASSLISEAEQFF; DNA: TGTGCCAGCAGCCTCATTAGCGAAGCTGAGCAGTTCTTC
D: NA; V: TRBV6-6; size: NA; J: TRBJ2-7; CDR3: CASSYTTGSNEQYF; DNA: TGTGCCAGCAGTTACACCACAGGGTCTAACGAGCAGTACTTC
D: NA; V: TRBV5-1; size: NA; J: TRBJ2-3; CDR3: CASSYFDTDTQYF; DNA: TGCGCCAGCAGTTACTTCGATACAGATACGCAGTATTTT
D: NA; V: TRBV5-4; size: once; J: TRBJ2-2; CDR3: CASSLTSHGPGELFF; DNA: TGTGCCAGCAGCTTAACTAGTCACGGGCCCGGGGAGCTGTTTTTT
D: TRBD1; V: TRBV4-3; size: few; J: TRBJ2-7; CDR3: CASSQVAGGPEQYF; DNA: TGCGCCAGCAGCCAAGTGGCAGGGGGCCCCGAGCAGTACTTC
D: TRBD2; V: TRBV5-1; size: once; J: TRBJ2-1; CDR3: CASSSLAGGPADNEQFF; DNA: TGCGCCAGCAGCTCCCTAGCGGGAGGGCCCGCGGACAATGAGCAGTTCTTC
D: NA; V: TRBV4-2; size: NA; J: TRBJ2-7; CDR3: CASSQVASSPTEQYF; DNA: TGTGCCAGCAGCCAAGTCGCTAGCTCCCCAACCGAGCAGTACTTC
D: NA; V: TRBV5-6; size: NA; J: TRBJ2-7; CDR3: CASSLSKPRDEQYF; DNA: TGTGCCAGCAGCTTGTCTAAGCCCCGTGACGAGCAGTACTTC
D: NA; V: TRBV15; size: NA; J: TRBJ1-6; CDR3: CATSKQGQTNSPLHF; DNA: TGTGCCACCAGCAAGCAGGGGCAGACTAATTCACCCCTCCACTTT
D: NA; V: TRBV29-1; size: NA; J: TRBJ2-3; CDR3: CSVEGVLGGTDTQYF; DNA: TGCAGCGTTGAAGGCGTCCTAGGTGGCACAGATACGCAGTATTTT
D: NA; V: TRBV14; size: NA; J: TRBJ1-1; CDR3: CASSQGTGWDTEAFF; DNA: TGTGCCAGCAGCCAAGGAACGGGTTGGGACACTGAAGCTTTCTTT
D: TRBD1; V: TRBV6-5; size: NA; J: TRBJ2-3; CDR3: CASSPDRGFRDTQYF; DNA: TGTGCCAGCAGCCCTGACAGGGGGTTTAGAGATACGCAGTATTTT
D: NA; V: TRBV4-2; size: NA; J: TRBJ1-5; CDR3: CASSLQGDQPQHF; DNA: TGTGCCAGCAGCCTACAGGGTGACCAGCCCCAGCATTTT